The sample holds many counts of the clone carrying this TCR beta chain. Its specificity is unknown. The data were obtained in a study of post-analysis software for immune sequencing data. Study results and caveats: Compared against controls, patients with multiple sclerosis displayed significantly lower normalized Chao1 diversity. About five TRBV segments, including TRBV5-6, TRBV5-1 and TRBV20-1, were more frequent in patients than controls.

Researchers reported that TCR beta cDNA libraries carried unique molecular identifiers. It was from roughly 1.1 to 9.2 million T cells that roughly 0.5 million cDNA molecules came. In TCRdb, the PCR reads were re-called with MiXCR into one record per CDR3 protein. The sample records about 540,000 distinct CDR3 sequences, 30% to 40% being singletons. Germline lookup yields CDR1 DFQATT and CDR2 SNEGSKA (reference sequence). The V end was cut by 3 bases, the J end by 3 bases, with 12 bases between. The CDR3 consists of 13 residues. The specimen sequenced was blood. The J gene is TRBJ2-7, the V gene TRBV20-1; weak D call: TRBD2 (6 bases). The TCR comes from a girl aged 2-17 years with multiple sclerosis. DNA of the CDR3: TGCAGTGCTAGGGGAGGCCACTACTACGAGCAGTACTTC. Protein: CSARGGHYYEQYF.